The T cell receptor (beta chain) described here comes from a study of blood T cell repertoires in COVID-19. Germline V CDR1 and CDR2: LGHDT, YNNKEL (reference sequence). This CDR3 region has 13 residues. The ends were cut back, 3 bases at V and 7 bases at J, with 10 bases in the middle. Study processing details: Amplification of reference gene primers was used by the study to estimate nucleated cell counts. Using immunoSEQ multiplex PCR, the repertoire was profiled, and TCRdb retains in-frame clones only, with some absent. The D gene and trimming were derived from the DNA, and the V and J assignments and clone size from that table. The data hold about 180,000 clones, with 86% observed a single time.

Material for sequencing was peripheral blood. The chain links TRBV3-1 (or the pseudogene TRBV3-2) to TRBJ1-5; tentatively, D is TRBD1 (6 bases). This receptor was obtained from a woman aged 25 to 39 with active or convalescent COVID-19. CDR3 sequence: CASSQHDRQPQHF. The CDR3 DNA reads TGTGCCAGCAGCCAGCACGACAGGCAGCCCCAGCATTTT.